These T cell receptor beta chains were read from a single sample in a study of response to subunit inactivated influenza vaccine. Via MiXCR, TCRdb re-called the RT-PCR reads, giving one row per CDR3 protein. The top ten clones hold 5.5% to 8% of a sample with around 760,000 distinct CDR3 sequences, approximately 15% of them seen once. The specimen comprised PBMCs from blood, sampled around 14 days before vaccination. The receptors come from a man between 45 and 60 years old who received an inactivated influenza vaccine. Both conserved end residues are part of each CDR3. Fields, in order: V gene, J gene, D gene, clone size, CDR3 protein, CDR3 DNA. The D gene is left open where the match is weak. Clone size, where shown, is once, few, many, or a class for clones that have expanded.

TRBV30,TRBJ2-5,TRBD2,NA,CAWSVSISGLYLYF,TGTGCCTGGAGTGTATCTATTAGCGGGCTTTATTTGTACTTC
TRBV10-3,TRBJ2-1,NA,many,CAIETPGQDPRMFF,TGTGCCATCGAAACACCGGGACAAGACCCAAGAATGTTCTTC
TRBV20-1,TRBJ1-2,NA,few,CSATGPHGYTF,TGCAGTGCTACAGGGCCCCATGGCTACACCTTC
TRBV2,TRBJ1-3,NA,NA,CASSEQGQGGNTIYF,TGTGCCAGCAGTGAGCAGGGCCAGGGTGGAAACACCATATATTTT
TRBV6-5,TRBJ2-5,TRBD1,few,CAARDRQETQYF,TGTGCCGCACGGGACAGGCAAGAGACCCAGTACTTC
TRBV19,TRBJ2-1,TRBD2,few,CASSMGTSGGVYNEQFF,TGTGCCAGTAGTATGGGGACTAGCGGGGGAGTGTACAATGAGCAGTTCTTC
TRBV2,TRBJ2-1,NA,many,CASSFTRNEQFF,TGTGCCAGCAGCTTCACAAGAAATGAGCAGTTCTTC
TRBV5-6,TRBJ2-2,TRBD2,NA,CASSWSGARTSGSSGELFF,TGTGCCAGCAGCTGGTCGGGGGCCCGGACTAGCGGGAGTAGCGGGGAGCTGTTTTTT
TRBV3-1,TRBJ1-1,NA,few,CASSSAGFTDTEAFF,TGTGCCAGCAGCTCCGCAGGGTTTACGGACACTGAAGCTTTCTTT
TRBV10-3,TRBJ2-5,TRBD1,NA,CAISESRQGTQYF,TGTGCCATCAGTGAGTCCCGACAGGGGACCCAGTACTTC
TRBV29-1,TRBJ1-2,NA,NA,CSVEGPRGALGYTF,TGCAGCGTTGAAGGGCCCCGGGGAGCTCTAGGCTACACCTTC
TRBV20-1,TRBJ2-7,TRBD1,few,CSAGRDRAYEQYF,TGCAGTGCTGGACGGGACAGGGCCTACGAGCAGTACTTC
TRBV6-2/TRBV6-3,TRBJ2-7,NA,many,CASSRRGSIYEQYF,TGTGCCAGCAGTCGCCGGGGATCCATCTACGAGCAGTACTTC
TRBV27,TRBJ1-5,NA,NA,CASSFSGGREPQHF,TGTGCCAGCAGTTTTAGTGGGGGGAGGGAGCCCCAGCATTTT
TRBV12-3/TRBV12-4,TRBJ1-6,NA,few,CASSPLGGGSPLHF,TGTGCCAGCAGCCCCTTGGGGGGAGGGTCACCCCTCCACTTT
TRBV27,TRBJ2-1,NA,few,CASSQMGGRYNEQFF,TGTGCCAGCAGTCAGATGGGGGGCCGATACAATGAGCAGTTCTTC
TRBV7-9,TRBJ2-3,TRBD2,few,CASSEPLAGVADTQYF,TGTGCCAGCAGCGAACCACTAGCGGGAGTTGCAGATACGCAGTATTTT
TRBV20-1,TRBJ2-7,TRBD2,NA,CSARDTGGYEQYF,TGCAGTGCTAGAGATACGGGGGGCTACGAGCAGTACTTC
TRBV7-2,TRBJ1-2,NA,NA,CASSLGSRQGGYTF,TGTGCCAGCAGCTTAGGGTCTCGACAAGGTGGCTACACCTTC
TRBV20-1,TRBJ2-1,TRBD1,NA,CSATGQGRSYNEQFF,TGCAGTGCTACAGGACAGGGGCGGTCCTACAATGAGCAGTTCTTC
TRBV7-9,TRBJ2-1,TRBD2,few,CASSGAGTRAANEQFF,TGTGCCAGCAGCGGAGCCGGGACTAGGGCGGCAAATGAGCAGTTCTTC
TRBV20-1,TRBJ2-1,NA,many,CSAKRGASEQFF,TGCAGTGCTAAACGTGGAGCCTCTGAGCAGTTCTTC
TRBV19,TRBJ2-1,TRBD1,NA,CASSPSDRLAEQFF,TGTGCCAGTAGTCCGTCGGACAGGTTAGCCGAGCAGTTCTTC
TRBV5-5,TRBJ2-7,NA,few,CASSPRARPDEQYF,TGTGCCAGCAGCCCCCGGGCCCGGCCCGACGAGCAGTACTTC
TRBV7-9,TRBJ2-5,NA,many,CASSFFGGDQYF,TGTGCCAGCAGCTTTTTCGGGGGAGACCAGTACTTC
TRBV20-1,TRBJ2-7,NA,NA,CSALRGQYEQYF,TGCAGTGCTTTAAGGGGTCAGTACGAGCAGTACTTC
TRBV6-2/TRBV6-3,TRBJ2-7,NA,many,CASKIAQNLPYEQYF,TGTGCCAGCAAGATTGCCCAGAACTTACCCTACGAGCAGTACTTC
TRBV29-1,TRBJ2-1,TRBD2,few,CSVEVHLAGAYNEQFF,TGCAGCGTTGAAGTTCATTTAGCGGGGGCTTACAATGAGCAGTTCTTC
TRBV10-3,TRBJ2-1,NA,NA,CAISESRQYYNEQFF,TGTGCCATCAGTGAGTCGAGACAGTATTACAATGAGCAGTTCTTC
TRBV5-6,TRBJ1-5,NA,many,CASPPNQPQHF,TGTGCCAGCCCCCCCAATCAGCCCCAGCATTTT
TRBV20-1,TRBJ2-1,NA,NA,CSANVDKNNEQFF,TGCAGTGCTAATGTAGACAAAAACAATGAGCAGTTCTTC